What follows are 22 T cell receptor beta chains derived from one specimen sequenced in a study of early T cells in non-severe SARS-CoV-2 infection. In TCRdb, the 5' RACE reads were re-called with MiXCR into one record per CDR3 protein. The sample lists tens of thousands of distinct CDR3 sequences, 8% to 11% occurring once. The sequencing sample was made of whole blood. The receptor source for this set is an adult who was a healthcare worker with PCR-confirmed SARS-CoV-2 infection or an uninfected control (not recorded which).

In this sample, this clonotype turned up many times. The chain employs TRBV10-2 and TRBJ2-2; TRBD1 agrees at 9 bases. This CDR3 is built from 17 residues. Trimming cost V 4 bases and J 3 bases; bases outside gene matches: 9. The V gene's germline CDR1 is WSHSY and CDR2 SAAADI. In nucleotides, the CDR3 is TGCGCCAGCAGTGGAGGTGCTTGGGACAGGGACACCGGGGAGCTGTTTTTT. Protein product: CASSGGAWDRDTGELFF.

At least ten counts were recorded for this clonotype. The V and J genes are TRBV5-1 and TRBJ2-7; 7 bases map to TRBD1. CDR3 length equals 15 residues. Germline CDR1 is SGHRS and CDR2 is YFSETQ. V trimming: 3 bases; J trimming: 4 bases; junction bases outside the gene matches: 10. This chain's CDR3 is CASSSTPDRNYEQYF. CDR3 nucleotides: TGCGCCAGCAGCTCAACGCCGGACAGGAATTACGAGCAGTACTTC.

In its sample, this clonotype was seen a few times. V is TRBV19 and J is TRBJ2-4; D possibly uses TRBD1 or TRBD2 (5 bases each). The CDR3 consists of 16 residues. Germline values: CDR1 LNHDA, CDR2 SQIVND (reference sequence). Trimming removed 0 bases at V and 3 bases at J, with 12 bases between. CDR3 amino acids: CASSIERGWGKNIQYF. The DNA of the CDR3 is TGTGCCAGTAGTATAGAACGGGGCTGGGGCAAAAACATTCAGTACTTC.

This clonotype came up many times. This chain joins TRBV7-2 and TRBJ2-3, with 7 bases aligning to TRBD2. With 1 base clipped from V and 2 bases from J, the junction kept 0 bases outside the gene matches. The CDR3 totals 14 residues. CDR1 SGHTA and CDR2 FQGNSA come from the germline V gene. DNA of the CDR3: TGTGCCAGCAGCTTAGGACTAGCCACAGATACGCAGTATTTT. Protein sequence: CASSLGLATDTQYF.

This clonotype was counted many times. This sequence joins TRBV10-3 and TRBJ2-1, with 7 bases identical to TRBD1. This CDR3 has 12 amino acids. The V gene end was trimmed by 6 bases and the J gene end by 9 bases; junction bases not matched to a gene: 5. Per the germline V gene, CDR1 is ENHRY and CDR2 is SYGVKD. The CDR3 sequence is CAIRTQGFEQFF. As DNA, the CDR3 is TGTGCCATCAGAACACAGGGGTTTGAGCAGTTCTTC.

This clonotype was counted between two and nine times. CDR3 in DNA: TGTGCCAGCAGCGTACAAAGCTTGAACACCGGGGAGCTGTTTTTT. Its protein is CASSVQSLNTGELFF. The chain links TRBV9 to TRBJ2-2; D is ambiguous. The CDR3 has 15 residues. Germline CDR1 SGDLS, CDR2 YYNGEE. The V and J ends lost 1 base and 1 base respectively, with 8 bases between them.

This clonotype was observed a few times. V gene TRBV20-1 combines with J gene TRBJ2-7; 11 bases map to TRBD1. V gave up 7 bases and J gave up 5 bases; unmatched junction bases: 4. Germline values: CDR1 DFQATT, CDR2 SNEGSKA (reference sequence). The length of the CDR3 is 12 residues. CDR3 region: CSGGGQGDEQYF. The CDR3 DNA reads TGCAGTGGTGGGGGACAGGGGGACGAGCAGTACTTC.

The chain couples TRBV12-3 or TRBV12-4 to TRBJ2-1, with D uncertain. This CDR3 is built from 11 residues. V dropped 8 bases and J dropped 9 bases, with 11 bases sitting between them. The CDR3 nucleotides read TGTGCCAGCCTCATACGCACTGAGCAGTTCTTC. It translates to CASLIRTEQFF.

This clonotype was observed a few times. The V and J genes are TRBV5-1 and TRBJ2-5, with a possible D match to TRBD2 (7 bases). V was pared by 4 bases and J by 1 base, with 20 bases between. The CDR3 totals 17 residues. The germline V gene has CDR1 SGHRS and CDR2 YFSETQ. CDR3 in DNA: TGCGCCAGCAGCCCTCTAGGGGGGAGGGCGACCCAAGAGACCCAGTACTTC. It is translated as CASSPLGGRATQETQYF.

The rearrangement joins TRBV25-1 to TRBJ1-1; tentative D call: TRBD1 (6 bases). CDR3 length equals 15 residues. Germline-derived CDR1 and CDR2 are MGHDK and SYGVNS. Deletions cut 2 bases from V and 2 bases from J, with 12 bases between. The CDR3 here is CASSEPGTLNTEAFF. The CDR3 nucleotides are TGTGCCAGCAGTGAACCCGGGACATTAAACACTGAAGCTTTCTTT.

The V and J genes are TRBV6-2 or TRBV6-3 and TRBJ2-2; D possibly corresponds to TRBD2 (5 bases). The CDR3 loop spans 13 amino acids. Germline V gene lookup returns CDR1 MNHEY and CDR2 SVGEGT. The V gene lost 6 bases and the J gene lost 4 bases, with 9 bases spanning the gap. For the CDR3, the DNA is TGTGCCAGCAGGAAGGGAGCCACCGGGGAGCTGTTTTTT. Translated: CASRKGATGELFF.

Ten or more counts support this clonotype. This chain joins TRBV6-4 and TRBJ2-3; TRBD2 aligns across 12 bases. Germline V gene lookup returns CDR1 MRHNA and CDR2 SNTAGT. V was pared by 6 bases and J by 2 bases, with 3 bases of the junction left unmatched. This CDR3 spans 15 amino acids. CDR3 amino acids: CASSRLAGATDTQYF. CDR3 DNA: TGTGCCAGCAGCCGACTAGCGGGGGCCACAGATACGCAGTATTTT.

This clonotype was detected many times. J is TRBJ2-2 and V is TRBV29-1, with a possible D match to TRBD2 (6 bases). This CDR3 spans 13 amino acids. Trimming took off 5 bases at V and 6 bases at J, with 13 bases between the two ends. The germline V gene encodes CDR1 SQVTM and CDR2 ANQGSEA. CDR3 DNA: TGCAGCGTTCAAAGCGGGTCCGCCGGGGAGCTGTTTTTT. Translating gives CSVQSGSAGELFF.

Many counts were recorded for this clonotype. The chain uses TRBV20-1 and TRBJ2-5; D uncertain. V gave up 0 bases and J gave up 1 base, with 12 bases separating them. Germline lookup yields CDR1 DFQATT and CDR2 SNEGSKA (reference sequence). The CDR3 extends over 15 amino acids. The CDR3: CSARDSQELQETQYF. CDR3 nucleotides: TGCAGTGCTAGAGATAGCCAGGAACTCCAAGAGACCCAGTACTTC.

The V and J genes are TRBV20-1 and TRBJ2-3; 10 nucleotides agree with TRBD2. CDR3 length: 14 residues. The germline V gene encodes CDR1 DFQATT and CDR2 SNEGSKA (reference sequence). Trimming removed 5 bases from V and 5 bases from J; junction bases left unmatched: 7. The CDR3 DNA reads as TGCAGTGCTGCGCTAGCGGGAGTAGTAGATACGCAGTATTTT. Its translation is CSAALAGVVDTQYF.

The CDR3 here is CASRKTGNTEAFF. The CDR3 coding sequence is TGTGCCAGCAGGAAGACAGGGAACACTGAAGCTTTCTTT. The chain is built from TRBV27 and TRBJ1-1, with D possibly TRBD1 on 6 matching bases. Trimming stripped 6 bases from V and 1 base from J, with 9 bases between. The CDR3 contains 13 residues. Germline values: CDR1 MNHEY, CDR2 SMNVEV (reference sequence).

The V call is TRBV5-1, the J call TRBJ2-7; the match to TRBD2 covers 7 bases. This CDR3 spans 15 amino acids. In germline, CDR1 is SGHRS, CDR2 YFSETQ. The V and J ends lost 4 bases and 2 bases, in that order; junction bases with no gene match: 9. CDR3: CASSILARPAYEQYF. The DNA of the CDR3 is TGCGCCAGCAGCATACTAGCGCGACCCGCCTACGAGCAGTACTTC.

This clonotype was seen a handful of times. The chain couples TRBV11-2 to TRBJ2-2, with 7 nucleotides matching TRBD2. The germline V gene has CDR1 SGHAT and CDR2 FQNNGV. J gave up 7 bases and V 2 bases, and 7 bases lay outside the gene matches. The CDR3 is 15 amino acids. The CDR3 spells CASSLREGLIGELFF. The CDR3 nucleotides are TGTGCCAGCAGCTTAAGGGAGGGCCTTATCGGGGAGCTGTTTTTT.

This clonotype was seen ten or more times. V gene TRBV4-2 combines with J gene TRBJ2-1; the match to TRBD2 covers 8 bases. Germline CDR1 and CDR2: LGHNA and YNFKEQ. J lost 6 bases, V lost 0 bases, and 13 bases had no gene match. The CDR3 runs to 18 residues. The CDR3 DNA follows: TGTGCCAGCAGCCAAGATACCCCATACAGCGGGAGAGCCAATGAGCAGTTCTTC. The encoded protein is CASSQDTPYSGRANEQFF.

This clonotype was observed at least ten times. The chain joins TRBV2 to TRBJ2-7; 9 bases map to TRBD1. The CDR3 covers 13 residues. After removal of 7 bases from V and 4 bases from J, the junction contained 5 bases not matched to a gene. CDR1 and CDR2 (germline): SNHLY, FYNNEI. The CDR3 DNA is TGTGCCAGCATTAGGGACAGGGAGTACGAGCAGTACTTC. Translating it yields CASIRDREYEQYF.

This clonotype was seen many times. The CDR3 DNA reads TGTGCCAGCAGCCAAGATGGCCTTGGCAGAGAGACCCAGTACTTC. This gives the protein CASSQDGLGRETQYF. The chain has TRBV3-1 and TRBJ2-5, with D uncertain. V dropped 0 bases and J dropped 4 bases, with 12 bases sitting between them. Germline CDR1 LGHDT, CDR2 YNNKEL (reference sequence). There are 15 residues in the CDR3.

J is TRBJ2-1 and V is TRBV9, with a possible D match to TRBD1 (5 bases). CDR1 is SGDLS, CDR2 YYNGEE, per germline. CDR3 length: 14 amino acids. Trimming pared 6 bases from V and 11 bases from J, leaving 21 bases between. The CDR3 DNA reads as TGTGCCAGCACCCTGGGGCTCCCCAACGAAAAGCAGTTCTTC. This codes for CASTLGLPNEKQFF.